This entry lists 9 T cell receptor beta chains sequenced from one sample in a study of PD-L1 blockade in urothelial cancer. Profiled with immunoSEQ multiplex PCR; TCRdb holds only in-frame clones, not every one. The sample has roughly 43,000 clones, around 81% seen once. Specified time point: pretreatment peripheral blood. The sequences come from PBMCs, collected around atezolizumab (anti-PD-L1) treatment. These receptors were obtained from a man aged 55 to 69 with urothelial cancer.

This clone was counted a few times. The V call is TRBV11-2, the J call TRBJ1-2; D is perhaps TRBD1 (5 bases). CDR3 length: 13 amino acids. Deletions cut 2 bases from V and 1 base from J, with 5 bases between. Germline-derived CDR1 and CDR2 are SGHAT and FQNNGV. In DNA form, the CDR3 reads TGTGCCAGCAGCTTACAGGGTAACTATGGCTACACCTTC. Translation gives CASSLQGNYGYTF.

This clone was found a few times. V and J are TRBV27 and TRBJ1-6; 7 nucleotides line up with TRBD1. The length of the CDR3 is 15 residues. V trimming: 1 base; J trimming: 6 bases; junction bases outside the gene matches: 3. Germline loops: CDR1 MNHEY, CDR2 SMNVEV (reference sequence). The CDR3 coding sequence is TGTGCCAGCAGTTTATTCGGACAGGTTAATTCACCCCTCCACTTT. As protein: CASSLFGQVNSPLHF.

This clone was counted a few times. The V call is TRBV18, the J call TRBJ1-5, with TRBD1 as a possible D gene (5 bases). Between the trimmed V and J ends, which lost 3 bases and 6 bases, there was a span of 12 bases. Germline assignment: CDR1 KGHSH and CDR2 LQKENI. The CDR3 sequence is 14 residues long. CDR3 protein: CASSPGGEGQPQHF. DNA for the CDR3: TGTGCCAGCTCACCGGGAGGGGAGGGTCAGCCCCAGCATTTT. Complete variable domain (other parts from reference TRBV18 and TRBJ1-5): NAGVMQNPRHLVRRRGQEARLRCSPMKGHSHVYWYRQLPEEGLKFMVYLQKENIIDESGMPKERFSAEFPKEGPSILRIQQVVRGDSAAYFCASSPGGEGQPQHFGDGTRLSIL.

The chain carries TRBV5-1 and TRBJ1-2, with D unresolved. The germline V gene has CDR1 SGHRS and CDR2 YFSETQ. CDR3 length equals 13 residues. V was cut by 4 bases and J by 6 bases, with 13 bases left in between. CDR3 nucleotide sequence: TGCGCCAGCAGCCCCAGAATACAACATGGCTACACCTTC. Translating gives CASSPRIQHGYTF.

The CDR3 nucleotides read TGCGCCAGCAGCCAAGATGACACTAACTATGGCTACACCTTC. Protein product: CASSQDDTNYGYTF. This rearrangement joins TRBV4-3 to TRBJ1-2; D is uncertain. The V and J ends lost 0 bases and 0 bases respectively, with 5 bases between them. This CDR3 comprises 14 residues. Germline CDR1 LGHNA, CDR2 YSLEER.

The chain is built from TRBV7-9 and TRBJ1-5; maybe TRBD1 (6 bases). This CDR3 has 13 residues. Trimming cost V 3 bases and J 8 bases, with 11 bases left between them. Germline V gene lookup returns CDR1 SEHNR and CDR2 FQNEAQ (reference sequence). In DNA form, the CDR3 reads TGTGCCAGCAGCTTGACAGGTCCCGAGCCCCAGCATTTT. This translates into CASSLTGPEPQHF. The variable domain in full, completed from reference TRBV7-9 and TRBJ1-5, reads DTGVSQNPRHKITKRGQNVTFRCDPISEHNRLYWYRQTLGQGPEFLTYFQNEAQLEKSRLLSDRFSAERPKGSFSTLEIQRTEQGDSAMYLCASSLTGPEPQHFGDGTRLSIL.

The sample holds one count of this clone. The junction shows a germline mismatch at one end, possibly a read error. This rearrangement joins TRBV6-5 to TRBJ1-2, with D unclear. Germline lookup yields CDR1 MNHEY and CDR2 SVGAGI. This CDR3 comprises 11 residues. The CDR3 DNA reads as TGTGCCAGCAGTGAACTAAGGTCTAGTCACTTC. Protein product: CASSELRSSHF.

The chain has TRBV7-6 and TRBJ1-1; 9 nucleotides line up with TRBD1. CDR3 length: 15 residues. Germline V gene sequence: CDR1 SGHVS, CDR2 FNYEAQ. V lost 4 bases, J lost 4 bases, and 7 bases stayed unmatched. Here the CDR3 DNA reads TGTGCCAGCAGCTACCGGGACAGGGAGAGCACTGAAGCTTTCTTT. This codes for CASSYRDRESTEAFF.

The chain couples TRBV13 to TRBJ2-3, with D tentatively TRBD2 (6 bases). The CDR3 runs 15 residues. V lost 0 bases and J lost 5, with 12 bases in between. Germline V CDR1 and CDR2: PRHDT, FYEKMQ (reference sequence). CDR3 nucleotide sequence: TGTGCCAGCAGCTTAGGTTCCGGGGGTGGAGATACGCAGTATTTT. This gives the protein CASSLGSGGGDTQYF.